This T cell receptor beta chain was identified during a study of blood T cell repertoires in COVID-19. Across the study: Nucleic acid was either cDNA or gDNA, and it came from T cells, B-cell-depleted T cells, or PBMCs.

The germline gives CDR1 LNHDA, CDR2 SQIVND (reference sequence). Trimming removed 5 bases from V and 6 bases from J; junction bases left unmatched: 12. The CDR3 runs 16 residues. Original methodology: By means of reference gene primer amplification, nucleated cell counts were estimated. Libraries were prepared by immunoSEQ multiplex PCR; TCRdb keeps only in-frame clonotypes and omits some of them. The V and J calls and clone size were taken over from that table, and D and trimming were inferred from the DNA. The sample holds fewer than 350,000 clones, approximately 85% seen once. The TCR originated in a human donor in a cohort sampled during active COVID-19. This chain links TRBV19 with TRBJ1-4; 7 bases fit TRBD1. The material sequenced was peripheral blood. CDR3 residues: CASSRSGGSVYEKLFF. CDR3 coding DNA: TGTGCCAGTAGTCGATCAGGGGGAAGTGTATATGAAAAACTGTTTTTT.